These 3 T cell receptor beta chains were all obtained from the same sample, sequenced in a study of CXCR3-negative and CXCR3-positive naive CD8 T cells. The libraries of TRB cDNA were constructed through 5' RACE using UMI labels. TCRdb re-called the 5' RACE reads and shows each CDR3 protein once, DNA omitted. The sample's table shows about 82,000 distinct CDR3 sequences. Specimen: naive CXCR3- CD8+ T cells from blood. Specified subset: CD45RO-CCR7+CD27+CD95- naive CD8+ T cells lacking CXCR3 (TNR3-). The source of these receptors is a human donor in good health. Some clones in this sample may be carry-over from other donors' samples.

V is TRBV27 and J is TRBJ2-1. Germline V CDR1 and CDR2: MNHEY, SMNVEV (reference sequence). The CDR3 runs to 13 residues. The CDR3 protein is CASSLSISAEQFF.

The chain combines TRBV7-9 with TRBJ2-5; TCRdb selects TRBD2, and the lack of DNA leaves this call unchecked. The CDR3 sequence is 15 residues long. Germline CDR1 reads SEHNR; CDR2 reads FQNEAQ (reference sequence). The CDR3 sequence: CASVQLWRGQEAQYF.

The chain links TRBV6-2 or TRBV6-3 to TRBJ2-2; the TCRdb D gene call, TRBD1, has no DNA to confirm it. Germline CDR1 is MNHEY and CDR2 is SVGEGT. The CDR3 loop spans 13 amino acids. CDR3 sequence: CASSYQGAGELFF.